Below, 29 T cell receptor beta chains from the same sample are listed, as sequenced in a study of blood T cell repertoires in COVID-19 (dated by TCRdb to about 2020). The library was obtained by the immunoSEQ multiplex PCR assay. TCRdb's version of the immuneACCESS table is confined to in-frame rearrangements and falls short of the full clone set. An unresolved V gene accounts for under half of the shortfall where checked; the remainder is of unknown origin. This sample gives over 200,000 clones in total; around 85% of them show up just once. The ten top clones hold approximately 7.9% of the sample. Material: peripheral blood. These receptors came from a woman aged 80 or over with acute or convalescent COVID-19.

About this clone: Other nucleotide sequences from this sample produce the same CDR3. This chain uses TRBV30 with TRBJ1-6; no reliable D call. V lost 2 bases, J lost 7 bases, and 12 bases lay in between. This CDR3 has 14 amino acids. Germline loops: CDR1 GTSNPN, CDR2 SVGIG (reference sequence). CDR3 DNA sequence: TGTGCCTGGAGTCGTGGTGGGGAGAATTCACCCCTCCACTTT. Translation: CAWSRGGENSPLHF.

The CDR3 bases are TGCAGTGCTAGTGACAGGGGGCGCATGGGAGAGACCCAGTACTTC. Encoded protein: CSASDRGRMGETQYF. The chain couples TRBV20-1 to TRBJ2-5; 10 bases are a match to TRBD1. V lost 3 bases and J lost 4; bases outside the gene matches: 8. Germline V gives CDR1 DFQATT, CDR2 SNEGSKA (reference sequence). The CDR3 is 15 amino acids.

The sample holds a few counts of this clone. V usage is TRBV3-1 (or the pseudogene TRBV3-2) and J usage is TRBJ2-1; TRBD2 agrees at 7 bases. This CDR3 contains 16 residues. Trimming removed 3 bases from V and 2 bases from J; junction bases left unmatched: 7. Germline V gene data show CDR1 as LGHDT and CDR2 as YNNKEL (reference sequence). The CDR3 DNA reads TGTGCCAGCAGCCAGGCTAAACGGGGGGCCTACAATGAGCAGTTCTTC. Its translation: CASSQAKRGAYNEQFF.

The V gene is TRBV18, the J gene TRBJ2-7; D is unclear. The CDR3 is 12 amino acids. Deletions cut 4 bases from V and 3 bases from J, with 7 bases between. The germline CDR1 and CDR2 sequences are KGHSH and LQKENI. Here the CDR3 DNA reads TGTGCCAGCTCACTCCCCTTCTACGAGCAGTACTTC. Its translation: CASSLPFYEQYF.

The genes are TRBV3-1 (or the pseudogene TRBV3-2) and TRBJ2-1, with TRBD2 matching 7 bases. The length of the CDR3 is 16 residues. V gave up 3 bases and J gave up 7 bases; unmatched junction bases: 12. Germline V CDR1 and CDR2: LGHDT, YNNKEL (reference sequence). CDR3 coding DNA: TGTGCCAGCAGCCAGCAATTGGGGTTCGGGGGGAATGAGCAGTTCTTC. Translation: CASSQQLGFGGNEQFF.

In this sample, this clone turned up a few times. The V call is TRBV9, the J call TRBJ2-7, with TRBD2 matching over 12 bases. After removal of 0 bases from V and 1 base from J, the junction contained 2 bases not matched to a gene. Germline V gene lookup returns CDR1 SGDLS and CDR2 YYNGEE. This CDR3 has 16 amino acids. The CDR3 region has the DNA TGTGCCAGCAGCGTAGCTACTAGCGGGGGGTCCTACGAGCAGTACTTC. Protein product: CASSVATSGGSYEQYF.

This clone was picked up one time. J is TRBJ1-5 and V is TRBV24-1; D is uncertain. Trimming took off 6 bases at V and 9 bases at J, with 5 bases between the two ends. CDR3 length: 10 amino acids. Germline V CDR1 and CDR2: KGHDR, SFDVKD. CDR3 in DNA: TGTGCCACCAGTCTCGGGCCCCAGCATTTT. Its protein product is CATSLGPQHF.

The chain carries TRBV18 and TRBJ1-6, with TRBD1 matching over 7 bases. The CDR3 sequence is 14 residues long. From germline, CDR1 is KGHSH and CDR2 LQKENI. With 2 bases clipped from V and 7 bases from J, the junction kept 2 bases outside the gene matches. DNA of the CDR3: TGTGCCAGCTCACCAGGGACAGCCAATTCACCCCTCCACTTT. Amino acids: CASSPGTANSPLHF.

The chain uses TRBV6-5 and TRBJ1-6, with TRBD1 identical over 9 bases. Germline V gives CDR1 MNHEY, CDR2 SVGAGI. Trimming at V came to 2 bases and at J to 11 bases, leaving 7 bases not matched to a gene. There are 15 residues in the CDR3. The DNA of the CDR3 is TGTGCCAGCAGTTACACAACAGGGGGCGGTACACCCCTCCACTTT. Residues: CASSYTTGGGTPLHF.

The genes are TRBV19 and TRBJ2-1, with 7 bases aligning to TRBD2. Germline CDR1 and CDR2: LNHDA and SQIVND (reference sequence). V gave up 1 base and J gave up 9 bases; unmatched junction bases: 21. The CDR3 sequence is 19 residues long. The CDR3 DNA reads TGTGCCAGTAGTATAGGGTCAGCGGGGCGGGACGGACGGCATGGTGAGCAGTTCTTC. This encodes CASSIGSAGRDGRHGEQFF. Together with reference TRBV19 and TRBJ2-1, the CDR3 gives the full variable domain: DGGITQSPKYLFRKEGQNVTLSCEQNLNHDAMYWYRQDPGQGLRLIYYSQIVNDFQKGDIAEGYSVSREKKESFPLTVTSAQKNPTAFYLCASSIGSAGRDGRHGEQFFGPGTRLTVL.

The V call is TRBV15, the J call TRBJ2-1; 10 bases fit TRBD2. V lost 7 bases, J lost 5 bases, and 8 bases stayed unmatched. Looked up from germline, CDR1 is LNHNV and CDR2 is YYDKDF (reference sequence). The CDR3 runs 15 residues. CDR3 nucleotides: TGTGCCACCATGCCGGAGCGGGGGGGCCACAATGAGCAGTTCTTC. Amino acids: CATMPERGGHNEQFF.

DNA of the CDR3: TGTGCCAGCAGCCAAGTCGGCGGGGGCACAGATACGCAGTATTTT. Translation: CASSQVGGGTDTQYF. The chain employs TRBV4-2 and TRBJ2-3, with a tentative D call TRBD2 (6 bases). The V end was cut by 1 base, the J end by 1 base, with 9 bases between. CDR1 and CDR2 (germline): LGHNA, YNFKEQ. CDR3 length equals 15 residues.

The CDR3 protein is CASSARTSGTDTQYF. The CDR3 nucleotides are TGTGCCAGCAGCGCTCGGACTAGCGGGACAGATACGCAGTATTTT. J is TRBJ2-3 and V is TRBV9, with 11 nucleotides matching TRBD2. Trimming removed 3 bases from V and 3 bases from J; junction bases left unmatched: 3. Germline V gene sequence: CDR1 SGDLS, CDR2 YYNGEE. The CDR3 spans 15 residues.

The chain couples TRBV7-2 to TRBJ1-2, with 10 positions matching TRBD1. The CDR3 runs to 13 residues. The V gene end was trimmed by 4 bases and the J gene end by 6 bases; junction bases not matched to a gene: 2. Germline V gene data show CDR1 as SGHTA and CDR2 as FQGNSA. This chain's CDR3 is CASSSTGGDGYTF. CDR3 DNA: TGTGCCAGCAGCTCGACAGGGGGCGATGGCTACACCTTC.

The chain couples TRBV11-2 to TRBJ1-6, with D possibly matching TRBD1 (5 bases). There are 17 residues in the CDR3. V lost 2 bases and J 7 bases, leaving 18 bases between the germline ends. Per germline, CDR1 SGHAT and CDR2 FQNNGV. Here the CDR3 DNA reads TGTGCCAGCAGCTTAACAACAGGCTTGGGCGTGAATTCACCCCTCCACTTT. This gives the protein CASSLTTGLGVNSPLHF.

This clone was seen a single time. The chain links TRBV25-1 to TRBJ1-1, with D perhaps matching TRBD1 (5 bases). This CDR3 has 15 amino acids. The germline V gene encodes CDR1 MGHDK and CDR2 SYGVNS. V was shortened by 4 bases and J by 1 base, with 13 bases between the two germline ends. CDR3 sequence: CASSGAGIPNTEAFF. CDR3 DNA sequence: TGTGCCAGCAGTGGGGCAGGGATTCCGAACACTGAAGCTTTCTTT.

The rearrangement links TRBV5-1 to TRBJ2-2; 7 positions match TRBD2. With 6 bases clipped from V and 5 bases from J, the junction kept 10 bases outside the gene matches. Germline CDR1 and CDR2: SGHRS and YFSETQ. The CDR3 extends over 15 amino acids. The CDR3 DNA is TGCGCCAGCAATGAGGGAGGGGTTAAAACCGGGGAGCTGTTTTTT. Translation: CASNEGGVKTGELFF.

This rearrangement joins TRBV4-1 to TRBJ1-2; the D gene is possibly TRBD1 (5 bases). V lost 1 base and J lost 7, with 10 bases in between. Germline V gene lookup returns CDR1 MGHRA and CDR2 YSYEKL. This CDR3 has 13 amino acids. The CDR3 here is CASSQGQGSGYTF. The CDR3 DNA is TGCGCCAGCAGCCAAGGTCAGGGATCTGGCTACACCTTC.

The CDR3 DNA reads as TGTGCCAGCAGTTTATCGGGGCCAGCACTATCCTACGAGCAGTACTTC. Translated: CASSLSGPALSYEQYF. This rearrangement joins TRBV27 to TRBJ2-7; tentatively, D is TRBD1 (5 bases). Germline values: CDR1 MNHEY, CDR2 SMNVEV (reference sequence). This CDR3 comprises 16 residues. Trimming shortened V by 0 bases and J by 1 base, and 13 bases separated the two germline ends.

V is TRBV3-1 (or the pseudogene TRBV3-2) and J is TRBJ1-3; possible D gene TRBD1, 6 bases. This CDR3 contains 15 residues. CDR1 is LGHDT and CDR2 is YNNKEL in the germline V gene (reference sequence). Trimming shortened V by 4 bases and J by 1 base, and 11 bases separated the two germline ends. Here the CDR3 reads CASSLLTGSGNTIYF. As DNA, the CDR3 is TGTGCCAGCAGCCTCCTAACAGGGTCTGGAAACACCATATATTTT.

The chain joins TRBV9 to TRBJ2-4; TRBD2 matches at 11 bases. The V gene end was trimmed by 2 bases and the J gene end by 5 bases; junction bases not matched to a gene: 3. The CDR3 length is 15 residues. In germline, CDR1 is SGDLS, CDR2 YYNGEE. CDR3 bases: TGTGCCAGCAGCGTGCTAGCGGGGGGTCAAAACATTCAGTACTTC. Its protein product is CASSVLAGGQNIQYF.

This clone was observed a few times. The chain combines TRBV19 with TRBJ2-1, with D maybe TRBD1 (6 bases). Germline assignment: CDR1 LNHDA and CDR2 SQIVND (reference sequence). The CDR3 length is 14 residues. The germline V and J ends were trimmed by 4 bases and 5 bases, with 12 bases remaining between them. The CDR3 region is CASSSAGANNEQFF. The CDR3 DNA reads TGTGCCAGTAGTAGTGCAGGGGCTAACAATGAGCAGTTCTTC.

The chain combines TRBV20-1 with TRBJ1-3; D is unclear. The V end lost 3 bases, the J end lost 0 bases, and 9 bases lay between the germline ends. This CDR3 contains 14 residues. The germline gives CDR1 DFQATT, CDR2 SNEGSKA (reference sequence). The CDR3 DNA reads TGCAGTGCTAGTCAGGTCAACTCTGGAAACACCATATATTTT. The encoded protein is CSASQVNSGNTIYF.

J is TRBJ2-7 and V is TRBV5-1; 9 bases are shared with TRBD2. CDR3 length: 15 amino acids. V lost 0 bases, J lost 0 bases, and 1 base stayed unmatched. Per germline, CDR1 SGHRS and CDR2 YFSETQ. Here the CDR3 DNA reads TGCGCCAGCAGCTTGGGCGGGGGGGACTCCTACGAGCAGTACTTC. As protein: CASSLGGGDSYEQYF.

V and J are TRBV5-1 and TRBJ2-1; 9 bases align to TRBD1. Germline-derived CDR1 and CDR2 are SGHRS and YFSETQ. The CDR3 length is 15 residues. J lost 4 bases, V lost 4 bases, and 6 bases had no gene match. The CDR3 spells CASSPGDRDYNEQFF. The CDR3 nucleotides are TGCGCCAGCAGCCCGGGGGACAGGGATTACAATGAGCAGTTCTTC.

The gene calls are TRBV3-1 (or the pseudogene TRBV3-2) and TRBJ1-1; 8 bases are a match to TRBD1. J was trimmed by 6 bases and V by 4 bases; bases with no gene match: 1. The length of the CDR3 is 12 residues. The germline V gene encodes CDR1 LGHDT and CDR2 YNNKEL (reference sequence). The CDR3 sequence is CASSRTGSEAFF. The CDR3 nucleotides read TGTGCCAGCAGCCGGACAGGGTCTGAAGCTTTCTTT.

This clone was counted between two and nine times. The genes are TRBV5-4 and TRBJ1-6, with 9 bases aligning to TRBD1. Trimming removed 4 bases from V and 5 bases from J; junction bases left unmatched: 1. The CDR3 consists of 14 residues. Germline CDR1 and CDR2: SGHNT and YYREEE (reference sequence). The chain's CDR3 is CASSRTGDNSPLHF. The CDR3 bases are TGTGCCAGCAGCCGGACAGGGGATAATTCACCCCTCCACTTT.

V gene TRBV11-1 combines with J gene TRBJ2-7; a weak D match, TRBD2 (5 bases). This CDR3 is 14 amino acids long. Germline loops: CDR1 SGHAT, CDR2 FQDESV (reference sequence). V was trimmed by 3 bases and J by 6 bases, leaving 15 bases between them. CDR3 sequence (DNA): TGTGCCAGCAGCTTCGGGCAGAGGGTCGGCGAGCAGTACTTC. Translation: CASSFGQRVGEQYF.

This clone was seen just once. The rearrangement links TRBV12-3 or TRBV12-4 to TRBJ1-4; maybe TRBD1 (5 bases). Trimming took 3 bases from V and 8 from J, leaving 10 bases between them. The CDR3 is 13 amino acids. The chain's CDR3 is CASSFLGVEKLFF. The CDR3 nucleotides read TGTGCCAGCAGTTTCCTAGGGGTGGAAAAACTGTTTTTT.